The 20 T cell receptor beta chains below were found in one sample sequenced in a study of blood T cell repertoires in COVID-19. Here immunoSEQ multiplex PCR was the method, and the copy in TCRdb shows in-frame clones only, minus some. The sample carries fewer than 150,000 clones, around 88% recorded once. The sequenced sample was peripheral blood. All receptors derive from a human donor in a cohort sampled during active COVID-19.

CDR3 DNA sequence: TGTGCCAGCAAGCGGAATCAAGAGACCCAGTACTTC. It yields the protein CASKRNQETQYF. The chain employs TRBV2 and TRBJ2-5, with D maybe TRBD2 (5 bases). The CDR3 totals 12 residues. Trimming shortened V by 7 bases and J by 2 bases, and 8 bases separated the two germline ends. CDR1 and CDR2 (germline): SNHLY, FYNNEI.

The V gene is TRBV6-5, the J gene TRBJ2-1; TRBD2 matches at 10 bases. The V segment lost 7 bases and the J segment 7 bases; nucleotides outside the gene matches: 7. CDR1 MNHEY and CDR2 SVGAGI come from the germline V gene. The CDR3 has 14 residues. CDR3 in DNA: TGTGCCAGCATAGAGCGGGGGGGCCGGAATGAGCAGTTCTTC. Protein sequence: CASIERGGRNEQFF.

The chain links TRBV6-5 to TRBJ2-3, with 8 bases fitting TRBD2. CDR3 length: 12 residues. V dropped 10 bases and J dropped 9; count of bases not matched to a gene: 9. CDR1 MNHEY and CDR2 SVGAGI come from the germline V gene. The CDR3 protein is CATSTSERTQYF. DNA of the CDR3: TGTGCCACCTCGACTAGCGAGAGGACGCAGTATTTT.

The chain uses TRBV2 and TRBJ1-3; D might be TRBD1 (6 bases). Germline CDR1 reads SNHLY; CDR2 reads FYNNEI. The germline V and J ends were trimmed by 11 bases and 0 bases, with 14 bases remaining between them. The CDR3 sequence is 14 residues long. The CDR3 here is CAGNQGSSGNTIYF. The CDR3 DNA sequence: TGTGCCGGAAATCAGGGGTCCTCTGGAAACACCATATATTTT.

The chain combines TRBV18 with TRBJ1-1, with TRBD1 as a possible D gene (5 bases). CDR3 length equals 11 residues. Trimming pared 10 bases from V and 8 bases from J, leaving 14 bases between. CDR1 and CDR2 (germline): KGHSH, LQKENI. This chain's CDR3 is CATHQGFEAFF. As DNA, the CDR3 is TGTGCCACCCACCAGGGTTTCGAAGCTTTCTTT.

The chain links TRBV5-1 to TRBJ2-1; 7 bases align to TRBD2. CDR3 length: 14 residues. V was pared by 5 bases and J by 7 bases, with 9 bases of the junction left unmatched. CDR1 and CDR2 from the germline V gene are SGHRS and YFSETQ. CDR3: CASSSSGARNEQFF. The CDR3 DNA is TGCGCCAGCAGTTCAAGCGGGGCACGAAATGAGCAGTTCTTC.

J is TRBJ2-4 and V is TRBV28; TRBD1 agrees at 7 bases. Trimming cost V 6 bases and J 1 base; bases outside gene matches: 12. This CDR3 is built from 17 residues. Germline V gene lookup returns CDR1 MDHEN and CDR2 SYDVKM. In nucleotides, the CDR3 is TGTGCCAGCAGGCCTAATAGGGGGCGACGCGCCAAAAACATTCAGTACTTC. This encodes CASRPNRGRRAKNIQYF.

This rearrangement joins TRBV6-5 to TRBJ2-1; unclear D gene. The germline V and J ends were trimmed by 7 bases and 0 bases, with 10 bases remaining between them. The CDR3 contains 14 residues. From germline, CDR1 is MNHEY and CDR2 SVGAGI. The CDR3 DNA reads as TGTGCCAGCACAGAGGAAAGCTCCTACAATGAGCAGTTCTTC. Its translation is CASTEESSYNEQFF.

The CDR3 region is CASSLTSRGTETQYF. In DNA form, the CDR3 reads TGTGCCAGCAGCTTAACATCCAGGGGGACAGAGACCCAGTACTTC. V and J are TRBV7-9 and TRBJ2-5; 7 nucleotides match TRBD1. The CDR3 extends over 15 amino acids. The germline CDR1 and CDR2 sequences are SEHNR and FQNEAQ (reference sequence). V lost 2 bases and J lost 4; bases outside the gene matches: 7.

In DNA, the CDR3 is TGTGCCAGCAGCGTAGCGGGGGTCGATGAGACCCAGTACTTC. It specifies CASSVAGVDETQYF. This rearrangement joins TRBV5-6 to TRBJ2-5, with TRBD2 matching over 9 bases. The CDR3 extends over 14 amino acids. The germline V gene has CDR1 SGHDT and CDR2 YYEEEE. V shed 4 bases and J 5 bases; nucleotides not matched to a gene: 6.

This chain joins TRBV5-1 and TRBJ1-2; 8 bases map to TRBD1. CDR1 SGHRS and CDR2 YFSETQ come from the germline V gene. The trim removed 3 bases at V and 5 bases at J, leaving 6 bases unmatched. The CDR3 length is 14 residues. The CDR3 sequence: CASSYGQGRYGYTF. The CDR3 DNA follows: TGCGCCAGCAGCTACGGACAGGGACGGTATGGCTACACCTTC.

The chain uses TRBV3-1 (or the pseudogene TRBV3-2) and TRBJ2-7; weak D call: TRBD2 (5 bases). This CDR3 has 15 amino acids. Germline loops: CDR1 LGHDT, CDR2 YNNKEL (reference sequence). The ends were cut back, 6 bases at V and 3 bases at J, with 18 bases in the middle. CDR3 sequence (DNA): TGTGCCAGCAGTTCCGGGATCGCGGCCTTCTACGAGCAGTACTTC. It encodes CASSSGIAAFYEQYF.

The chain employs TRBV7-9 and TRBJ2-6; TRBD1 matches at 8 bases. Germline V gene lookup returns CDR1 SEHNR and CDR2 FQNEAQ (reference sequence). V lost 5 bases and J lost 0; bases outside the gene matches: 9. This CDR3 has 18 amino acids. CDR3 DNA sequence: TGTGCCAGCAGCACCAGACAGGGGTGGGGCTCTGGGGCCAACGTCCTGACTTTC. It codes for CASSTRQGWGSGANVLTF.

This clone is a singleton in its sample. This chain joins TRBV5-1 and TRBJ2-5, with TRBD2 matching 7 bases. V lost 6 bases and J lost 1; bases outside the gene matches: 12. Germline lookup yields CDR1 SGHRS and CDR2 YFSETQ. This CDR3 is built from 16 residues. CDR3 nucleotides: TGCGCCAGCACCCCTAGGGGAGGGTTAAGCCAAGAGACCCAGTACTTC. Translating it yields CASTPRGGLSQETQYF.

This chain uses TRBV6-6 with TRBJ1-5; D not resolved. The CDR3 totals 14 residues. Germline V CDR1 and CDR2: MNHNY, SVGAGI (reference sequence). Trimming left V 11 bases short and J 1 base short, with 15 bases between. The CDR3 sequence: CALTVARSNQPQHF. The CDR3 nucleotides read TGTGCCCTGACTGTAGCGCGCAGCAATCAGCCCCAGCATTTT.

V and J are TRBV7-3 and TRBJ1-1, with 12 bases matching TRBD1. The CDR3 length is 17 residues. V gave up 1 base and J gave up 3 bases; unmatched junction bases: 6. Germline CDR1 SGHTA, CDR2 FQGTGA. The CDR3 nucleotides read TGTGCCAGCAGCTTAAGAGGGACAGGGGGCGCGTACACTGAAGCTTTCTTT. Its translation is CASSLRGTGGAYTEAFF.

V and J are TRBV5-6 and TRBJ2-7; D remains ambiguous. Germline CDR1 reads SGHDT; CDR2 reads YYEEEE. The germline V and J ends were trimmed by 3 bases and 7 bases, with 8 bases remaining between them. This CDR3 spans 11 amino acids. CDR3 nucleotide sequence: TGTGCCAGCAGCTCATATCTAGAGCAGTACTTC. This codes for CASSSYLEQYF.

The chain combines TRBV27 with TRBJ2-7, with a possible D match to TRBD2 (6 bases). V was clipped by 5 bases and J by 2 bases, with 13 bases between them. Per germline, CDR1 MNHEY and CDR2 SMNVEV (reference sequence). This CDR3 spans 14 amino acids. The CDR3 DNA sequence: TGTGCCAGCAGTAGATCGGGACTGACCTACGAGCAGTACTTC. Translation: CASSRSGLTYEQYF.

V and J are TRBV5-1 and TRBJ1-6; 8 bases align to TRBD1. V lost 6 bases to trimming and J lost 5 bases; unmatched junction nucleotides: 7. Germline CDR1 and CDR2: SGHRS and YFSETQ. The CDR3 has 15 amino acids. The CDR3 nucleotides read TGCGCCAGCACCTCCGGGGACAGGCATAATTCACCCCTCCACTTT. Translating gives CASTSGDRHNSPLHF.

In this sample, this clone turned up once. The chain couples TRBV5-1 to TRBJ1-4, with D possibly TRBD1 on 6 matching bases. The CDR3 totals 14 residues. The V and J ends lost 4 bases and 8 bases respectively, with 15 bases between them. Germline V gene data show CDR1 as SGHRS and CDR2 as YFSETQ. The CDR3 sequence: CASSPDRPGEKLFF. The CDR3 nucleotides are TGCGCCAGCAGCCCAGACAGGCCCGGGGAAAAACTGTTTTTT. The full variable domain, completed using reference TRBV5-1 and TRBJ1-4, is KAGVTQTPRYLIKTRGQQVTLSCSPISGHRSVSWYQQTPGQGLQFLFEYFSETQRNKGNFPGRFSGRQFSNSRSEMNVSTLELGDSALYLCASSPDRPGEKLFFGSGTQLSVL.